This T cell receptor beta chain was identified in a study of cytomegalovirus exposure and HLA in healthy donors. Use of 60 Vbeta and 13 Jbeta primers characterized the PCR. Repertoires were generated with immunoSEQ multiplex PCR, while TCRdb's copy carries only in-frame clones and drops some. The sample lists around 170,000 clones; 71% were seen once. Note on this clone: Antigen: not known.

J was trimmed by 2 bases and V by 1 base; bases with no gene match: 14. CDR1 SGDLS and CDR2 YYNGEE come from the germline V gene. The CDR3 has 19 amino acids. Whole-study results and caveats: Later analysis demonstrated an association between a missense DCLRE1C variant and TCR beta V- and J-gene trimming. Previously analyzed data showed that most TCR beta V segments were productive at a frequency of about 87% or about 30%.

The clonotype originates from a girl aged 10 to 17 in good health and CMV-seronegative. The sequencing input was PBMCs. This chain connects TRBV9 to TRBJ2-3; TRBD2 matches 9 bases. The CDR3 loop is CASSVLGGAGGLFTDTQYF. Written as DNA, the CDR3 is TGTGCCAGCAGCGTATTAGGAGGAGCGGGGGGTCTGTTCACAGATACGCAGTATTTT.